A single sample gave rise to the 27 T cell receptor beta chains below, sequenced in a study of OX40 agonist ivuxolimab in advanced cancers. Sequenced by immunoSEQ multiplex PCR; TCRdb stores in-frame clones only, minus some. The profile shows 85,000 to 95,000 clones, 90% to 95% of them singletons. The sequencing used CD4+ or CD8+ T cells sorted from blood, collected in a trial of the OX40 agonist ivuxolimab. The receptors stem from an adult with an advanced solid tumor such as melanoma, head and neck, liver or kidney cancer.

This CDR3 reads CASTHEGTAEAFF. CDR3 in DNA: TGTGCCAGCACCCACGAGGGGACCGCTGAAGCTTTCTTT. The chain uses TRBV6-5 and TRBJ1-1, with a weak D call TRBD1 (5 bases). Germline CDR1 and CDR2: MNHEY and SVGAGI. Between the trimmed V and J ends, which lost 7 bases and 6 bases, there was a span of 15 bases. This CDR3 contains 13 residues.

The CDR3 here is CASSLEQYF. As DNA, the CDR3 is TGTGCCAGCAGCCTAGAGCAGTACTTC. This chain links TRBV7-3 with TRBJ2-7; unclear D gene. CDR3 length: 9 amino acids. Between the trimmed V and J ends, which lost 5 bases and 7 bases, there was a span of 3 bases. Germline V gene lookup returns CDR1 SGHTA and CDR2 FQGTGA.

The V call is TRBV10-3, the J call TRBJ2-1, with TRBD2 identical over 7 bases. Trimming cost V 10 bases and J 4 bases; bases outside gene matches: 10. Germline V gene data show CDR1 as ENHRY and CDR2 as SYGVKD. This CDR3 has 14 residues. The CDR3 is CATKITGGYNEQFF. The CDR3 DNA reads TGTGCCACCAAGATAACGGGAGGATACAATGAGCAGTTCTTC.

The gene calls are TRBV27 and TRBJ2-5; the match to TRBD1 covers 7 bases. CDR1 MNHEY and CDR2 SMNVEV come from the germline V gene (reference sequence). V shed 5 bases, J shed 3 bases, and the junction held 6 bases outside the gene matches. The CDR3 totals 14 residues. CDR3: CASSPFGTEETQYF. CDR3 sequence (DNA): TGTGCCAGCAGTCCCTTCGGGACAGAAGAGACCCAGTACTTC.

CDR3: CASSSDNYGYTF. The CDR3 nucleotides are TGCGCCAGCAGCTCGGACAACTATGGCTACACCTTC. The gene calls are TRBV5-1 and TRBJ1-2; the D is unclear. The germline V and J ends were trimmed by 3 bases and 2 bases, with 5 bases remaining between them. The germline V gene has CDR1 SGHRS and CDR2 YFSETQ. The CDR3 contains 12 residues.

This chain connects TRBV5-4 to TRBJ2-1, with D possibly TRBD1 on 6 matching bases. Germline loops: CDR1 SGHNT, CDR2 YYREEE (reference sequence). Trimming took 0 bases from V and 5 from J, leaving 21 bases between them. There are 18 residues in the CDR3. The CDR3 protein is CASSLGQGILADNNEQFF. The CDR3 region has the DNA TGTGCCAGCAGCTTGGGCCAGGGGATTTTAGCCGATAACAATGAGCAGTTCTTC.

The J gene is TRBJ2-5, the V gene TRBV10-3; D is unresolved. V gave up 0 bases and J gave up 5 bases, with 10 bases separating them. The V gene's germline CDR1 is ENHRY and CDR2 SYGVKD. The CDR3 extends over 14 amino acids. CDR3 amino acids: CAISESGGIETQYF. The CDR3 coding sequence is TGTGCCATCAGTGAGTCGGGTGGTATTGAGACCCAGTACTTC.

This clone was seen just once. The rearrangement joins TRBV27 to TRBJ2-5, with 8 bases fitting TRBD2. Trimming took 7 bases from V and 5 from J; bases not matched to a gene: 12. CDR1 and CDR2 (germline): MNHEY, SMNVEV (reference sequence). This CDR3 region has 15 residues. CDR3 loop: CASTTTGTRGETQYF. CDR3 nucleotides: TGTGCCAGCACGACAACCGGGACTAGAGGGGAGACCCAGTACTTC.

V is TRBV30 and J is TRBJ2-7, with TRBD2 as a possible D gene (7 bases). This CDR3 is 13 amino acids long. V lost 2 bases, J lost 7 bases, and 15 bases lay in between. The germline gives CDR1 GTSNPN, CDR2 SVGIG (reference sequence). The CDR3 DNA reads TGTGCCTGGAGTAGACAGGTGGGGGGGGAGCAGTACTTC. As protein: CAWSRQVGGEQYF.

V gene TRBV10-1 combines with J gene TRBJ1-1, with TRBD1 matching 8 bases. Trimming at V came to 11 bases and at J to 0 bases, leaving 23 bases not matched to a gene. CDR1 is WNHNN and CDR2 is SYGVQD in the germline V gene (reference sequence). This CDR3 comprises 19 residues. CDR3 sequence: CAGPPGTGSDSRMNTEAFF. CDR3 in DNA: TGCGCCGGACCACCAGGGACAGGTTCCGATAGCCGCATGAACACTGAAGCTTTCTTT.

V is TRBV10-3 and J is TRBJ2-3; D tentatively fits TRBD1 or TRBD2 (5 bases each). This CDR3 has 13 residues. Germline CDR1 is ENHRY and CDR2 is SYGVKD. V shed 2 bases and J shed 4 bases, with 7 bases lying between them. CDR3 sequence reads: CAISEGGPDTQYF. CDR3 nucleotide sequence: TGTGCCATCAGTGAGGGGGGTCCAGATACGCAGTATTTT.

The chain links TRBV10-3 to TRBJ1-1, with TRBD1 matching 7 bases. The CDR3 runs 14 residues. The germline CDR1 and CDR2 sequences are ENHRY and SYGVKD. V was clipped by 3 bases and J by 2 bases; unmatched bases: 3. The CDR3 sequence: CAISEGQANTEAFF. CDR3 nucleotides: TGTGCCATCAGTGAAGGACAGGCAAACACTGAAGCTTTCTTT.

The chain employs TRBV5-8 and TRBJ2-7; 7 bases align to TRBD1. After removal of 4 bases from V and 6 bases from J, the junction contained 7 bases not matched to a gene. The CDR3 is 13 residues long. Germline V lookup: CDR1 SGHTS, CDR2 YDEGEE. This CDR3 reads CASSRDSLGEQYF. CDR3 sequence (DNA): TGTGCCAGCAGCCGGGACAGCCTTGGCGAGCAGTACTTC.

The rearrangement joins TRBV2 to TRBJ1-2; perhaps TRBD1 as D (6 bases). CDR3 length: 17 amino acids. Germline CDR1 reads SNHLY; CDR2 reads FYNNEI. V dropped 2 bases and J dropped 2 bases, with 18 bases sitting between them. The CDR3 sequence is CASSESGRGGANYGYTF. CDR3 DNA: TGTGCCAGCAGTGAATCCGGGAGGGGGGGCGCAAACTATGGCTACACCTTC.

This chain uses TRBV28 with TRBJ2-2; the match to TRBD2 covers 7 bases. The V gene's germline CDR1 is MDHEN and CDR2 SYDVKM. V dropped 5 bases and J dropped 4; count of bases not matched to a gene: 7. CDR3 length equals 15 residues. This chain's CDR3 is CASSLHQRGTGELFF. CDR3 in DNA: TGTGCCAGCAGTCTCCATCAGCGGGGCACCGGGGAGCTGTTTTTT.

The gene calls are TRBV29-1 and TRBJ2-7, with a weak D call TRBD1 (6 bases). Trimming left V 5 bases short and J 2 bases short, with 13 bases between. Germline-derived CDR1 and CDR2 are SQVTM and ANQGSEA. The CDR3 is 13 residues long. Written as DNA, the CDR3 is TGCAGCGTTCTTATGCCAGGGGCCTACGAGCAGTACTTC. Amino acids: CSVLMPGAYEQYF.

The chain couples TRBV7-2 to TRBJ2-1; D uncertain. This CDR3 has 12 residues. V shed 0 bases and J shed 6 bases, with 3 bases lying between them. CDR1 and CDR2 from the germline V gene are SGHTA and FQGNSA. The CDR3 nucleotides are TGTGCCAGCAGCTTAGCCAGCAATGAGCAGTTCTTC. Amino acid sequence: CASSLASNEQFF. The entire variable domain, with the rest obtained from reference TRBV7-2 and TRBJ2-1, is as follows: GAGVSQSPSNKVTEKGKDVELRCDPISGHTALYWYRQSLGQGLEFLIYFQGNSAPDKSGLPSDRFSAERTGGSVSTLTIQRTQQEDSAVYLCASSLASNEQFFGPGTRLTVL.

The chain combines TRBV28 with TRBJ2-7; 7 nucleotides agree with TRBD2. The CDR3 loop spans 15 amino acids. Per the germline V gene, CDR1 is MDHEN and CDR2 is SYDVKM. J gave up 3 bases and V 6 bases, and 11 bases lay outside the gene matches. The CDR3 loop is CASSSASGLDYEQYF. CDR3 coding DNA: TGTGCCAGCAGCAGCGCTTCCGGACTAGACTACGAGCAGTACTTC.

The V call is TRBV28, the J call TRBJ1-5, with a tentative D call TRBD1 (6 bases). Germline CDR1 and CDR2: MDHEN and SYDVKM. With 4 bases removed from V and 9 bases from J, the gap between germline ends came to 10 bases. CDR3 length: 12 residues. CDR3 in DNA: TGTGCCAGCAGTTACAGGGTCCGGCCCCAGCATTTT. It translates to CASSYRVRPQHF. The full variable domain, with the rest looked up from reference TRBV28 and TRBJ1-5, is DVKVTQSSRYLVKRTGEKVFLECVQDMDHENMFWYRQDPGLGLRLIYFSYDVKMKEKGDIPEGYSVSREKKERFSLILESASTNQTSMYLCASSYRVRPQHFGDGTRLSIL.

This chain joins TRBV5-1 and TRBJ1-1; 7 bases line up with TRBD1. The V gene's germline CDR1 is SGHRS and CDR2 YFSETQ. The CDR3 runs 12 residues. With 2 bases clipped from V and 8 bases from J, the junction kept 3 bases outside the gene matches. As DNA, the CDR3 is TGCGCCAGCAGCTTATCGGGACAGGAAGCTTTCTTT. It translates to CASSLSGQEAFF.

The chain links TRBV27 to TRBJ1-6; TRBD1 agrees at 8 bases. Germline CDR1 is MNHEY and CDR2 is SMNVEV (reference sequence). This CDR3 has 16 residues. V lost 2 bases and J lost 10; bases outside the gene matches: 10. The CDR3 DNA reads TGTGCCAGCAGTTTAATACCAGGGGGCCTGGGATCACCCCTCCACTTT. Its translation: CASSLIPGGLGSPLHF.

The chain uses TRBV6-5 and TRBJ1-1; D is possibly TRBD1 (6 bases). This CDR3 has 14 residues. V was cut by 6 bases and J by 1 base, with 12 bases left in between. Germline values: CDR1 MNHEY, CDR2 SVGAGI. This CDR3 is CASSRADRNTEAFF. The CDR3 DNA reads TGTGCCAGCAGCCGTGCGGACAGGAACACTGAAGCTTTCTTT.

This chain uses TRBV7-9 with TRBJ1-4; D gene uncertain. CDR1 SEHNR and CDR2 FQNEAQ come from the germline V gene (reference sequence). V was shortened by 5 bases and J by 0 bases, with 10 bases between the two germline ends. The CDR3 spans 15 residues. The CDR3 DNA is TGTGCCAGCAGCGCCCACTTGTCAACTAATGAAAAACTGTTTTTT. It codes for CASSAHLSTNEKLFF.

The gene calls are TRBV27 and TRBJ1-2, with TRBD1 matching 7 bases. The CDR3 has 17 residues. Looked up from germline, CDR1 is MNHEY and CDR2 is SMNVEV (reference sequence). With V trimmed by 3 bases and J by 0 bases, 10 bases remained unmatched. Here the CDR3 DNA reads TGTGCCAGCAGTTTGGCAAGGGGGCAGGGTTCTAACTATGGCTACACCTTC. The encoded protein is CASSLARGQGSNYGYTF.

The V call is TRBV27, the J call TRBJ1-5, with D perhaps matching TRBD1 (5 bases). The CDR3 is 15 residues long. Per germline, CDR1 MNHEY and CDR2 SMNVEV (reference sequence). Deletions cut 2 bases from V and 3 bases from J, with 11 bases between. CDR3 loop: CASSLTGGDNQPQHF. CDR3 nucleotide sequence: TGTGCCAGCAGTTTAACGGGGGGAGACAATCAGCCCCAGCATTTT.

The chain is built from TRBV2 and TRBJ1-4; 7 bases are a match to TRBD1. Germline assignment: CDR1 SNHLY and CDR2 FYNNEI. This CDR3 has 17 amino acids. V lost 2 bases and J lost 2; bases outside the gene matches: 8. CDR3 loop: CASSELIGGATNEKLFF. The CDR3 region has the DNA TGTGCCAGCAGTGAATTGATAGGGGGCGCGACTAATGAAAAACTGTTTTTT.

V gene TRBV7-2 combines with J gene TRBJ2-7; D unclear. V shed 1 base and J shed 3 bases, with 7 bases lying between them. The CDR3 consists of 13 residues. Germline-derived CDR1 and CDR2 are SGHTA and FQGNSA. CDR3 sequence reads: CASSLDLGYEQYF. In DNA form, the CDR3 reads TGTGCCAGCAGCTTAGATTTGGGCTACGAGCAGTACTTC.